This T cell receptor beta chain was sequenced for a study of blood T cell repertoires in COVID-19. Study-level information: Sources were T cells, B-cell-depleted T cells, or PBMCs; the material itself was cDNA or gDNA.

Assay used: immunoSEQ multiplex PCR; TCRdb lists only in-frame clones, some missing. The table lists approximately 120,000 clones, roughly three quarters of them singletons. From germline, CDR1 is SGHRS and CDR2 YFSETQ. V lost 2 bases and J lost 5; bases outside the gene matches: 4. The CDR3 sequence is 15 residues long. The receptor was isolated from an older man with acute or convalescent COVID-19. The rearrangement uses TRBV5-1 and TRBJ1-4, with 9 bases matching TRBD1. Specimen: peripheral blood. CDR3 nucleotide sequence: TGCGCCAGCAGCTTCCCGGACAGGGGCAATGAAAAACTGTTTTTT. Residues: CASSFPDRGNEKLFF.